A selection of T cell receptor beta chains follows, all from one sample in a study of CD8 T cells in acute hepatitis C reinfection. TCRdb's copy holds only in-frame clones and misses some; the assay was immunoSEQ multiplex PCR. The data contain 30,000 to 45,000 clones, approximately 83% of them singletons. Sequenced material: naive CD8+ T cells from PBMCs. The receptors here all came from a young woman who spontaneously cleared hepatitis C infection. CDR3s include the opening cysteine and the closing phenylalanine or tryptophan. D genes are given only for firm matches. Some rows have no size entry. The others give once, few or many, or a class for an expanded clone.

D gene: TRBD1; J gene: TRBJ1-1; V gene: TRBV7-8; clone size: -; CDR3 DNA: TGTGCCAGCAGAGACCCGACCGGGACAGGGACCGACACTGAAGCTTTCTTT; CDR3 protein: CASRDPTGTGTDTEAFF
D gene: -; J gene: TRBJ1-2; V gene: TRBV5-1; clone size: -; CDR3 DNA: TGCGCCAGCAGCTTGGATAGGGCGGTCTACACCTTC; CDR3 protein: CASSLDRAVYTF
D gene: -; J gene: TRBJ1-1; V gene: TRBV27; clone size: -; CDR3 DNA: TGTGCCAGCTCCACCAAGGGCGGACCCACTGAAGCTTTCTTT; CDR3 protein: CASSTKGGPTEAFF
D gene: -; J gene: TRBJ2-3; V gene: TRBV5-1; clone size: -; CDR3 DNA: TGCGCCAGCAGCTACCGGGACCCTAGCACAGATACGCAGTATTTT; CDR3 protein: CASSYRDPSTDTQYF
D gene: -; J gene: TRBJ1-1; V gene: TRBV4-1; clone size: once; CDR3 DNA: TGCGCCAGCAGCCAAGAACCTATGATATCTACTGGGAGCACTGAAGCTTTCTTT; CDR3 protein: CASSQEPMISTGSTEAFF
D gene: TRBD1; J gene: TRBJ2-4; V gene: TRBV27; clone size: -; CDR3 DNA: TGTGCCAGCAGTTTATCGGTGGGACAGGGTAACATTCAGTACTTC; CDR3 protein: CASSLSVGQGNIQYF
D gene: -; J gene: TRBJ1-1; V gene: TRBV7-9; clone size: once; CDR3 DNA: TGTGCCAGCAGCTTAGGATCCATAACTGAAGCTTTCTTT; CDR3 protein: CASSLGSITEAFF
D gene: -; J gene: TRBJ1-2; V gene: TRBV29-1; clone size: -; CDR3 DNA: TGTAGCGTTGAAGTAGGGACCTATGGCTACACCTTC; CDR3 protein: CSVEVGTYGYTF
D gene: -; J gene: TRBJ2-1; V gene: TRBV28; clone size: -; CDR3 DNA: TGTGCCAGCATACGTCTCGGGAGTACCTACAATGAGCAGTTCTTC; CDR3 protein: CASIRLGSTYNEQFF
D gene: -; J gene: TRBJ2-1; V gene: TRBV20-1; clone size: -; CDR3 DNA: TGCAGTGCCCGGAATGAGCAGTTCTTC; CDR3 protein: CSARNEQFF
D gene: -; J gene: TRBJ2-1; V gene: TRBV6-5; clone size: -; CDR3 DNA: TGTGCCAGCAGTTACTCGATGGGGAGCTCCTACAATGAGCAGTTCTTC; CDR3 protein: CASSYSMGSSYNEQFF
D gene: -; J gene: TRBJ2-1; V gene: TRBV4-1; clone size: few; CDR3 DNA: TGCGCCAGCAGCCAGTGGTTGTCCCCTAGCAATGAGCAGTTCTTC; CDR3 protein: CASSQWLSPSNEQFF
D gene: TRBD1; J gene: TRBJ2-7; V gene: TRBV6-1; clone size: -; CDR3 DNA: TGTGCCAGCAGTAAACTGGGGACAGAGCTGGGCGAGCAGTACTTC; CDR3 protein: CASSKLGTELGEQYF
D gene: -; J gene: TRBJ1-1; V gene: TRBV7-9; clone size: -; CDR3 DNA: TGTGCCAGCAGCTTCTATTCTGGGAACACTGAAGCTTTCTTT; CDR3 protein: CASSFYSGNTEAFF
D gene: -; J gene: TRBJ1-1; V gene: TRBV7-9; clone size: -; CDR3 DNA: TGTGCCAGCAGTGTACAGGGCTGGAACACTGAAGCTTTCTTT; CDR3 protein: CASSVQGWNTEAFF
D gene: TRBD1; J gene: TRBJ2-1; V gene: TRBV14; clone size: -; CDR3 DNA: TGTGCCAGCAGCATGTCAAGGGGGCCGTACAATGAGCAGTTCTTC; CDR3 protein: CASSMSRGPYNEQFF
D gene: TRBD1; J gene: TRBJ2-4; V gene: TRBV7-9; clone size: once; CDR3 DNA: TGTGCCAGCAGCGAAGATGGGACAGGGGAAAACATTCAGTACTTC; CDR3 protein: CASSEDGTGENIQYF
D gene: -; J gene: TRBJ1-2; V gene: TRBV6-6; clone size: few; CDR3 DNA: TGTGCCAGCAGTTACGCCTGGGACTATGGCTACACCTTC; CDR3 protein: CASSYAWDYGYTF
D gene: -; J gene: TRBJ2-2; V gene: TRBV10-3; clone size: once; CDR3 DNA: TGTGCCATCAGGGAACAGGGTGTTTCGTGGGAGCTGTTTTTT; CDR3 protein: CAIREQGVSWELFF
D gene: -; J gene: TRBJ2-7; V gene: TRBV6-1; clone size: -; CDR3 DNA: TGTGCCAGCAGTGAAGCGTGGGGTGACTACGAGCAGTACTTC; CDR3 protein: CASSEAWGDYEQYF
D gene: TRBD1; J gene: TRBJ2-5; V gene: TRBV7-9; clone size: -; CDR3 DNA: TGTGCCAGCAGCTTAGCTGTGGCGGCAGGGGGCCAAGAGACCCAGTACTTC; CDR3 protein: CASSLAVAAGGQETQYF
D gene: -; J gene: TRBJ1-1; V gene: TRBV27; clone size: -; CDR3 DNA: TGTGCCAGCAGTCCTACGGGACACATCGACACTGAAGCTTTCTTT; CDR3 protein: CASSPTGHIDTEAFF
D gene: -; J gene: TRBJ1-1; V gene: TRBV27; clone size: -; CDR3 DNA: TGTGCCAGCAGTTTATTGGGTGGCACTGAAGCTTTCTTT; CDR3 protein: CASSLLGGTEAFF
D gene: -; J gene: TRBJ2-7; V gene: TRBV11-3; clone size: -; CDR3 DNA: TGTGCCAGCAGCTTAGGGGGACCGCCATCGAATTACGAGCAGTACTTC; CDR3 protein: CASSLGGPPSNYEQYF
D gene: TRBD1; J gene: TRBJ2-1; V gene: TRBV7-2; clone size: few; CDR3 DNA: TGTGCCAGCAGCTCTCCCCCGGACAGGACACAGTTCTTC; CDR3 protein: CASSSPPDRTQFF
D gene: -; J gene: TRBJ2-7; V gene: TRBV7-8; clone size: -; CDR3 DNA: TGTGCCAGCAGCTTACCGGGTGCGGGGATCGAGCAGTACTTC; CDR3 protein: CASSLPGAGIEQYF
D gene: -; J gene: TRBJ2-1; V gene: TRBV5-1; clone size: -; CDR3 DNA: TGCGCCAGCAGCCCAAACCTCCTAGTTGGGGTCGACAATGAGCAGTTCTTC; CDR3 protein: CASSPNLLVGVDNEQFF
D gene: TRBD2; J gene: TRBJ2-2; V gene: TRBV7-6; clone size: -; CDR3 DNA: TGTGCCAGCAACCAAATAGCGGGCGGCACCGGGGAGCTGTTTTTT; CDR3 protein: CASNQIAGGTGELFF
D gene: TRBD2; J gene: TRBJ2-7; V gene: TRBV11-2; clone size: -; CDR3 DNA: TGTGCCAGCAGCTCCCTAGATCTAGCGGGAGTGGACGAGCAGTACTTC; CDR3 protein: CASSSLDLAGVDEQYF
D gene: TRBD1; J gene: TRBJ2-7; V gene: TRBV5-1; clone size: -; CDR3 DNA: TGCGCCAGCTCTCGAGGACAGGGTGTGAAGGAGCAGTACTTC; CDR3 protein: CASSRGQGVKEQYF
D gene: TRBD1; J gene: TRBJ2-7; V gene: TRBV29-1; clone size: -; CDR3 DNA: TGCAGCGTTGTGTCGACGTTCGGAGGACAGGGGTTTTCCTACGAGCAGTACTTC; CDR3 protein: CSVVSTFGGQGFSYEQYF
D gene: TRBD1; J gene: TRBJ2-1; V gene: TRBV9; clone size: -; CDR3 DNA: TGTGCCAGCAGAGAAACAGGGGACAGTCTTGGCAATGAGCAGTTCTTC; CDR3 protein: CASRETGDSLGNEQFF
D gene: TRBD1; J gene: TRBJ2-2; V gene: TRBV4-2; clone size: -; CDR3 DNA: TGTGCCAGCAGTGATCCAGGGGGTCCCCTCGCGAACACCGGGGAGCTGTTTTTT; CDR3 protein: CASSDPGGPLANTGELFF
D gene: -; J gene: TRBJ2-2; V gene: TRBV6-9; clone size: -; CDR3 DNA: TGTGCCAGCAGCCAGGGAACCGGGGAGCTGTTTTTT; CDR3 protein: CASSQGTGELFF
D gene: -; J gene: TRBJ2-1; V gene: TRBV7-9; clone size: -; CDR3 DNA: TGTGCCAGCAGTATCTCGAGCTCCTACAATGAGCAGTTCTTC; CDR3 protein: CASSISSSYNEQFF
D gene: -; J gene: TRBJ2-2; V gene: TRBV9; clone size: -; CDR3 DNA: TGTGCCAGCAGCACGAGGACTTCCGGGGAGCTGTTTTTT; CDR3 protein: CASSTRTSGELFF
D gene: TRBD2; J gene: TRBJ2-1; V gene: TRBV9; clone size: -; CDR3 DNA: TGTGCCAGCAGCGCAAGTAAGATAATATTTAGCGGGAGGAGGGACAATGAGCAGTTCTTC; CDR3 protein: CASSASKIIFSGRRDNEQFF
D gene: TRBD1; J gene: TRBJ2-3; V gene: TRBV7-8; clone size: -; CDR3 DNA: TGTGCCAGCAGCTTTCCGGGACAGGGAGAATCGGATACGCAGTATTTT; CDR3 protein: CASSFPGQGESDTQYF
D gene: -; J gene: TRBJ1-2; V gene: TRBV7-2; clone size: -; CDR3 DNA: TGTGCCAGCAGCTCCCTTTACGGCCCAGGGGACGGCTACACCTTC; CDR3 protein: CASSSLYGPGDGYTF
D gene: -; J gene: TRBJ1-1; V gene: TRBV5-5; clone size: -; CDR3 DNA: TGTGCCAGCAGCCTGTTACAGGAGAGCACTGAAGCTTTCTTT; CDR3 protein: CASSLLQESTEAFF